This T cell receptor beta chain comes out of a study of CD8+ T cells in alopecia areata. Study context: Treated patients swallowed 5 to 10 mg of oral tofacitinib twice daily.

Study-level results: Possibly because of HLA-related factors, TCR sharing was less clear across patients than in mice.

The CDR3 runs 15 residues. V was pared by 0 bases and J by 6 bases, with 4 bases of the junction left unmatched. Germline loops: CDR1 SGDLS, CDR2 YYNGEE. Concerning this clone: Antigen: not known.

Treatment here: oral pan-JAK inhibitor, 5-10 mg twice daily. Collected material from alopecia areata patients comprised lesional scalp punch biopsies and peripheral blood. Sorting from PBMCs produced CD4+ and CD8+ T cells. The sequencing template was cDNA reverse transcribed from extracted RNA. Repertoires were generated with immunoSEQ multiplex PCR, while TCRdb's copy carries only in-frame clones and drops some. The sample lists nearly 200,000 clones, 58% occurring once. The sequenced sample was CD4+ T cells sorted from blood, obtained at week 24, from a patient treated with tofacitinib. The clonotype originates from a human donor with alopecia areata. V gene TRBV9 combines with J gene TRBJ2-2; 8 positions match TRBD1. The CDR3 bases are TGTGCCAGCAGCGTAGCGGACAGGGTGGCCGGGGAGCTGTTTTTT. It yields the protein CASSVADRVAGELFF.